A selection of T cell receptor beta chains follows, all from one sample in a study of cytomegalovirus exposure and HLA in healthy donors. TCRdb's table, derived via immunoSEQ multiplex PCR, lists solely in-frame clones and lacks some. The repertoire holds about 120,000 clones, with approximately 90% as singletons. Sequencing input: PBMCs. Receptors were obtained from a woman under 30 in good health and CMV-seropositive. The CDR3 runs from the conserved cysteine through the conserved F or W. A D gene is named only where the DNA matches it firmly. Not all rows give a size; the values are once, few, many and, for expanded clones, a class.

size	D	V	J	DNA	CDR3
few	TRBD1	TRBV5-6	TRBJ2-7	TGTGCCAGCAGCAATCCGGGACAGGGAGGGGAGCAGTACTTC	CASSNPGQGGEQYF
.	.	TRBV9	TRBJ1-1	TGTGCCAGCAGCGTAGGTCCGACAGGGAACACTGAAGCTTTCTTT	CASSVGPTGNTEAFF
.	.	TRBV7-9	TRBJ1-5	TGTGCCAGCAGCCTAGGGGCGAGCAATCAGCCCCAGCATTTT	CASSLGASNQPQHF
few	.	TRBV6-6	TRBJ1-1	TGTGCCAGCAGTTACACAGAGACTGAAGCTTTCTTT	CASSYTETEAFF
.	TRBD1	TRBV27	TRBJ2-7	TGTGCCAGCAGTGCGAGGACAGGGGGATGGGATGAGCAGTACTTC	CASSARTGGWDEQYF
.	.	TRBV19	TRBJ2-7	TGTGCCAGTAGTATAAAGACAGGACCGCTCTACGAGCAGTACTTC	CASSIKTGPLYEQYF
few	.	TRBV7-9	TRBJ1-2	TGTGCCAGCAGCCCCCGCGGGGCTGGCTACACCTTC	CASSPRGAGYTF
.	.	TRBV28	TRBJ2-7	TGTGCCAGCAGTCTGGGGGGATTTAACGAGCAGTACTTC	CASSLGGFNEQYF
.	.	TRBV5-4	TRBJ1-4	TGTGCCAGCAGCCCGGGGGGGTCCTGGGGAGAAAAACTGTTTTTT	CASSPGGSWGEKLFF
.	TRBD2	TRBV27	TRBJ2-1	TGTGCCAGCAGTTTATCACTAGCGGGAGGCAAGCTAAATGAGCAGTTCTTC	CASSLSLAGGKLNEQFF
.	.	TRBV4-1	TRBJ1-4	TGCGCCAGCAGCCTTATTACGGGGGGAGCAAATGAAAAACTGTTTTTT	CASSLITGGANEKLFF
.	TRBD2	TRBV15	TRBJ2-5	TGTGCCACCAGCAGAGATAACCCGGGGGGGCCGGGGGAGACCCAGTACTTC	CATSRDNPGGPGETQYF
.	TRBD1	TRBV5-5	TRBJ1-1	TGTGCCAGCAGCTTGGTTCAGGGGGCGCCCACTGAAGCTTTCTTT	CASSLVQGAPTEAFF
.	TRBD1	TRBV13	TRBJ2-1	TGTGCCAGCAGCTTACAGGCAGGGGGCTCCTACAATGAGCAGTTCTTC	CASSLQAGGSYNEQFF
.	.	TRBV18	TRBJ1-1	TGTGCCAGCTCCCCGCCGGGGGGCACTGAAGCTTTCTTT	CASSPPGGTEAFF
.	.	TRBV7-9	TRBJ1-3	TGTGCCAGCAGCTTAGGACAGGACTCTGGAAACACCATATATTTT	CASSLGQDSGNTIYF
.	TRBD2	TRBV5-6	TRBJ2-3	TGTGCCAGCAGCACCGGGACTAGCGGGGTTGAGTATTTT	CASSTGTSGVEYF
.	TRBD2	TRBV13	TRBJ2-7	TGTGCCAGCAGCTTAAGAGCGGGAGGGGTCCACGAGCAGTACTTC	CASSLRAGGVHEQYF
.	.	TRBV5-6	TRBJ1-2	TGTGCCAGCAGCCCTGACAGCTATGGCTACACCTTC	CASSPDSYGYTF
.	TRBD1	TRBV6-1	TRBJ1-2	TGTGCCAGCAGTGCGGGACAGAACTATGGCTACACCTTC	CASSAGQNYGYTF
.	TRBD2	TRBV9	TRBJ2-7	TGTGCCAGCAGCACGACTAGCGGGGCAGGTGAGCAGTACTTC	CASSTTSGAGEQYF
few	TRBD1	TRBV4-2	TRBJ1-5	TGTGCCAGCAGCCAGATAGGACAGGGGGCGTATCAGCCCCAGCATTTT	CASSQIGQGAYQPQHF
.	.	TRBV5-1	TRBJ1-2	TGCGCCAGCAGCTTGGGCGGGACCGCCAAATCCGATGGCTACACCTTC	CASSLGGTAKSDGYTF
.	.	TRBV29-1	TRBJ1-1	TGCAGCGTTGTGCTCCAGGGGCGAGTAAGGCCTGAAGCTTTCTTT	CSVVLQGRVRPEAFF
.	TRBD1	TRBV7-9	TRBJ2-5	TGTGCCAGCAGCTTATTGGACAGGGGGCTAGGTGAGACCCAGTACTTC	CASSLLDRGLGETQYF
.	TRBD1	TRBV7-3	TRBJ1-5	TGTGCCAGCAGCTTTTGGACGGGACAGATCATCGGATCGGATCAGCCCCAGCATTTT	CASSFWTGQIIGSDQPQHF
.	.	TRBV5-5	TRBJ1-3	TGTGCCAGCAGCCGGCAGGGGATCCCTGGAAACACCATATATTTT	CASSRQGIPGNTIYF
few	TRBD1	TRBV2	TRBJ1-1	TGTGCCAGCAGGGCTACAGGGGTCACTGAAGCTTTCTTT	CASRATGVTEAFF
.	.	TRBV18	TRBJ1-1	TGTGCCAGCTCAGCTAGGAGAGACACTGAAGCTTTCTTT	CASSARRDTEAFF
once	TRBD1	TRBV19	TRBJ2-2	TGTGCCAGTAAGCCCTTGACAGGGGCCGGGGAGCTGTTTTTT	CASKPLTGAGELFF
.	TRBD1	TRBV6-5	TRBJ1-5	TGTGCCAGCAGTTCGACAGGGGGCAATCAGCCCCAGCATTTT	CASSSTGGNQPQHF
once	.	TRBV28	TRBJ1-1	TGTGCCAGCGGGTTCAGGGTCGTGACTGAAGCTTTCTTT	CASGFRVVTEAFF
.	TRBD1	TRBV5-4	TRBJ2-3	TGTGCCAGCAGCTTGGCACAGGGGAGCACAGATACGCAGTATTTT	CASSLAQGSTDTQYF
.	TRBD2	TRBV18	TRBJ2-5	TGTGCCAGCTCACCACCAGGGCCCAGCGGGAGGCAAGAGACCCAGTACTTC	CASSPPGPSGRQETQYF
.	.	TRBV7-9	TRBJ2-2	TGTGCCAGCAGCTTAGAAGTCGGGTTATCGAACACCGGGGAGCTGTTTTTT	CASSLEVGLSNTGELFF